This T cell receptor beta chain was recovered during a study of T cell changes during pregnancy in multiple sclerosis. TCRdb keeps only in-frame clones here, not all; method: immunoSEQ multiplex PCR. The top ten clones hold 1.5% to 2.5% of a sample with around 100,000 clones, around 93% of them seen once. CDR1 SNHLY and CDR2 FYNNEI come from the germline V gene. V was shortened by 8 bases and J by 2 bases, with 3 bases between the two germline ends. This CDR3 has 10 amino acids. The specimen was peripheral blood, collected after pregnancy. The clonotype was recovered from a female donor with multiple sclerosis, enrolled in a pregnancy study. The chain employs TRBV2 and TRBJ2-5; D is unclear. DNA of the CDR3: TGTGCCAGCCTACAAGAGACCCAGTACTTC. It encodes CASLQETQYF.